This T cell receptor (beta chain) was recovered during a study of shared clonotypes between healthy human individuals. Notes on the study in general: Non-shared clonotypes showed lower generation probabilities than clonotypes common to all four donors. Specimens sampled were limited to blood, with tissue repertoires likely differing.

With regard to this clone: Its antigen is unknown.

Healthy HIV-negative adults with no recent acute infections or vaccinations were recruited as donors. The CDR3 length is 14 residues. V lost 8 bases and J lost 5; bases outside the gene matches: 8. Per the germline V gene, CDR1 is SGHNT and CDR2 is YENEEA. This table comes from immunoSEQ multiplex PCR, and its TCRdb copy is limited to in-frame clones, with some not included. The sample holds 2 million to 3 million clones; just over 90% are singletons and the top ten take 0.11% to 0.15%. The specimen sequenced was naive CD4+ T cells sorted from blood. Documented subset: CD45RA+ positively selected. This chain uses TRBV11-3 with TRBJ2-5; 10 bases match TRBD1. The source is a young man in good health. The CDR3 reads CASPRDRGHETQYF. The CDR3 DNA reads as TGTGCCAGCCCCCGGGACAGGGGCCACGAGACCCAGTACTTC.